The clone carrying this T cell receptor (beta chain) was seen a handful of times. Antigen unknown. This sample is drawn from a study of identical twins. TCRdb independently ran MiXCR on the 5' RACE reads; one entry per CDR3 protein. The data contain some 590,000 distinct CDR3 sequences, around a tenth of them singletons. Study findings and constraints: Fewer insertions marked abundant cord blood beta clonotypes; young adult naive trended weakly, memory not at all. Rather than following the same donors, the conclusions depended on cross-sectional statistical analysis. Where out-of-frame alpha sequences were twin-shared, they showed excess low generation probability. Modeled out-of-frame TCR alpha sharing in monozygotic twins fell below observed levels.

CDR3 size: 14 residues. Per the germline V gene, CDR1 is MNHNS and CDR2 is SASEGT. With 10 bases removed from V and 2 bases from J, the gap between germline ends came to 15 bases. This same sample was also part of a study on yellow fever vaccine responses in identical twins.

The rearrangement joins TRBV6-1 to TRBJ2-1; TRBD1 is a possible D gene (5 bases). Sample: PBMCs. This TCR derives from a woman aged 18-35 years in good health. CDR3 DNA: TGTGCCACGCTGGGCAGGGCAACCTACAATGAGCAGTTCTTC. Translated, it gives CATLGRATYNEQFF.